This passage covers 3 T cell receptor beta chains from one sample sequenced in a study of CD8+ T cells in alopecia areata. The treatment denotes: oral pan-JAK inhibitor, 5-10 mg twice daily. After isolation, RNA underwent reverse transcription to generate cDNA as the sequencing template. Profiling relied on immunoSEQ multiplex PCR, and the TCRdb table lists in-frame clones only, not all of them. The table includes 150,000 to 200,000 clones, about 65% detected once. The source was CD4+ T cells sorted from blood, collected around week 50, from a patient treated with tofacitinib. These receptors were taken from a human donor with alopecia areata.

The chain recombines TRBV5-1 with TRBJ1-2; D possibly corresponds to TRBD1 (6 bases). V lost 7 bases and J 3 bases, leaving 13 bases between the germline ends. The CDR3 contains 13 residues. Germline CDR1 and CDR2: SGHRS and YFSETQ. CDR3 amino acids: CASRNRVDYGYTF. DNA of the CDR3: TGCGCCAGCCGCAACAGGGTAGACTATGGCTACACCTTC.

This clone showed up just a few times. V gene TRBV7-8 combines with J gene TRBJ1-2, with 10 nucleotides matching TRBD1. The CDR3 is 17 amino acids. Germline CDR1 and CDR2: SGHVS and FQNEAQ. Losses at the gene ends were 5 bases for V and 4 bases for J; bases not matched to a gene: 13. This chain's CDR3 is CASSPIDRGLRGYGYTF. CDR3 nucleotide sequence: TGTGCCAGCAGCCCGATCGACAGGGGGCTAAGAGGCTATGGCTACACCTTC.

The genes are TRBV29-1 and TRBJ2-7; D is uncertain. The V gene's germline CDR1 is SQVTM and CDR2 ANQGSEA. Trimming took 6 bases from V and 6 from J, leaving 15 bases between them. The CDR3 has 12 amino acids. The DNA of the CDR3 is TGCAGCGTCGGGTATACCCTTGGCGAGCAGTACTTC. Protein sequence: CSVGYTLGEQYF.